A selection of T cell receptor beta chains follows, all from one sample in a study of CD8 T cells in Susac syndrome. One entry per CDR3 protein, called by TCRdb with MiXCR from the immunoSEQ multiplex PCR reads. The sample holds 200,000 to 300,000 distinct CDR3 sequences, 90% to 95% seen once. Sequenced input: CD4+ T cells from PBMCs. The receptors shown here come from a human donor with multiple sclerosis. Both conserved end residues are part of each CDR3. The D gene is left open where the match is weak. The listing skips clone size in some rows; elsewhere it reads once, few, many or a size class.

abundance	v_gene	d_gene	j_gene	CDR3aa	CDR3nt
NA	TRBV5-1	NA	TRBJ1-4	CASSLAPGGNEKLFF	TGCGCCAGCAGCTTGGCCCCGGGGGGTAATGAAAAACTGTTTTTT
few	TRBV6-1	NA	TRBJ1-5	CATYGGAVMHF	TGTGCCACCTATGGGGGGGCCGTAATGCATTTT
NA	TRBV29-1	TRBD1	TRBJ1-2	CSADAGPGQRNGYTF	TGCAGCGCAGACGCTGGACCGGGACAGAGGAATGGCTACACCTTC
NA	TRBV7-9	NA	TRBJ2-5	CASSSEAGIQETQYF	TGTGCCAGCAGCTCCGAGGCGGGGATCCAAGAGACCCAGTACTTC
NA	TRBV9	TRBD2	TRBJ2-7	CASSEMGLAGGPGEQYF	TGTGCCAGCAGCGAGATGGGACTAGCGGGGGGTCCAGGAGAGCAGTACTTC
NA	TRBV18	TRBD1	TRBJ1-2	CASSNGTGYGYTF	TGTGCCAGCTCCAACGGGACAGGCTATGGCTACACCTTC
NA	TRBV29-1	NA	TRBJ1-6	CSVESMDTLHF	TGCAGCGTTGAAAGTATGGACACCCTCCACTTT
NA	TRBV2	TRBD2	TRBJ2-5	CAGGASGRAETQYF	TGTGCCGGGGGGGCTAGCGGGAGAGCAGAGACCCAGTACTTC
NA	TRBV4-1	TRBD1	TRBJ2-5	CASSSGQGDGETQYF	TGCGCCAGCAGCTCCGGGCAGGGGGACGGAGAGACCCAGTACTTC
NA	TRBV4-1	TRBD2	TRBJ2-1	CASSQVHLGLAESSYNEQFF	TGCGCCAGCAGCCAGGTACATTTGGGACTAGCGGAGAGCTCCTACAATGAGCAGTTCTTC
few	TRBV2	TRBD1	TRBJ2-3	CASRDRVTDTQYF	TGTGCCAGCAGGGACAGGGTCACAGATACGCAGTATTTT
once	TRBV20-1	NA	TRBJ2-1	CSARDPFRGGNEQFF	TGCAGTGCTAGAGATCCTTTCCGGGGTGGCAATGAGCAGTTCTTC
NA	TRBV19	NA	TRBJ1-5	CASTYRAGQNSNQPQHF	TGTGCCAGTACGTATAGAGCAGGACAAAATAGCAATCAGCCCCAGCATTTT
once	TRBV5-6	NA	TRBJ1-2	CASSFPDVLQGYTF	TGTGCCAGCAGCTTTCCCGACGTCCTTCAAGGCTACACCTTC
NA	TRBV28	TRBD1	TRBJ1-1	CASNSPGQGGQAFF	TGTGCCAGCAACTCTCCGGGACAGGGGGGTCAAGCTTTCTTT
NA	TRBV6-6	TRBD1	TRBJ2-5	CASSSGTGFQETQYF	TGTGCCAGCAGTTCCGGGACAGGGTTCCAAGAGACCCAGTACTTC
NA	TRBV7-2	TRBD2	TRBJ2-5	CASSRFSGVETQYF	TGTGCCAGCAGCCGTTTTAGCGGGGTGGAGACCCAGTACTTC
NA	TRBV5-6	NA	TRBJ2-7	CASSFVPGESYEQYF	TGTGCCAGCAGCTTTGTTCCGGGGGAGTCCTACGAGCAGTACTTC
NA	TRBV7-2	NA	TRBJ2-4	CASSSISGIAKNIQYF	TGTGCCAGCAGCTCTATTAGCGGAATTGCCAAAAACATTCAGTACTTC
NA	TRBV18	NA	TRBJ2-6	CASSDRYSGANVLTF	TGTGCCAGCTCAGATAGGTACTCTGGGGCCAACGTCCTGACTTTC
NA	TRBV27	TRBD1	TRBJ2-5	CASRDRGFAETQYF	TGTGCCAGCAGGGACAGGGGGTTCGCGGAGACCCAGTACTTC
NA	TRBV11-2	TRBD1	TRBJ2-7	CASTQDRGVYEQYF	TGTGCCAGCACCCAGGACAGGGGGGTCTACGAGCAGTACTTC
NA	TRBV12-3/TRBV12-4	NA	TRBJ2-2	CASSRGGTQGTGELFF	TGTGCCAGCAGTCGGGGAGGCACCCAAGGCACCGGGGAGCTGTTTTTT
NA	TRBV27	NA	TRBJ1-4	CASSTHGATNEKLFF	TGTGCCAGCAGTACACACGGAGCAACTAATGAAAAACTGTTTTTT
NA	TRBV28	NA	TRBJ1-6	CASSLERGNSPLHF	TGTGCCAGCAGTTTGGAGAGGGGGAATTCACCCCTCCACTTT
NA	TRBV28	TRBD1	TRBJ1-5	CASSPRGTGKRSQPQHF	TGTGCCAGCAGCCCAAGGGGGACAGGGAAAAGAAGTCAGCCCCAGCACTTT
NA	TRBV6-1	TRBD1	TRBJ1-2	CASSESPGQPSYGYTF	TGTGCCAGCAGTGAATCCCCGGGACAGCCGTCCTATGGCTACACCTTC
NA	TRBV5-7	NA	TRBJ1-5	CASSPPKELVQPQHF	TGTGCCAGCAGCCCCCCCAAGGAGTTGGTCCAGCCCCAGCATTTT
NA	TRBV5-1	NA	TRBJ1-5	CASSADSSNQPQHF	TGCGCCAGCAGCGCGGACTCTAGCAATCAGCCCCAGCATTTT
NA	TRBV28	TRBD2	TRBJ2-1	CASSLAVGGLHEQFF	TGTGCCAGCAGTTTGGCCGTGGGGGGACTACACGAGCAGTTCTTC
NA	TRBV6-5	NA	TRBJ2-1	CASSGLPSYNEQFF	TGTGCCAGCAGTGGGCTACCCTCCTACAATGAGCAGTTCTTC
NA	TRBV3-1	NA	TRBJ2-2	CASSQGLAPNTGELFF	TGTGCCAGCAGCCAGGGACTGGCTCCGAACACCGGGGAGCTGTTTTTT
NA	TRBV4-1	NA	TRBJ2-5	CASSQYRSQETQYF	TGCGCCAGCAGCCAATACAGGAGCCAAGAGACCCAGTACTTC
NA	TRBV20-1	NA	TRBJ2-3	CSVAGLADTQYF	TGCAGTGTTGCGGGGCTTGCAGATACGCAGTATTTT
NA	TRBV28	NA	TRBJ1-1	CASTSGTEAFF	TGTGCCAGCACGAGTGGCACTGAAGCTTTCTTT
NA	TRBV30	NA	TRBJ2-3	CAWSRRGSTDTQYF	TGTGCCTGGAGTCGGCGGGGTAGCACAGATACGCAGTATTTT
NA	TRBV19	NA	TRBJ1-1	CASSEQGTKTEAFF	TGTGCCAGTTCCGAACAGGGTACAAAGACTGAAGCTTTCTTT
NA	TRBV19	NA	TRBJ1-5	CASSPSYSQPQHF	TGTGCCAGTAGTCCCTCATATTCTCAGCCCCAGCATTTT
NA	TRBV5-1	TRBD2	TRBJ2-4	CASSLAGGPNIQYF	TGCGCCAGCAGCTTGGCGGGAGGGCCGAACATTCAGTACTTC